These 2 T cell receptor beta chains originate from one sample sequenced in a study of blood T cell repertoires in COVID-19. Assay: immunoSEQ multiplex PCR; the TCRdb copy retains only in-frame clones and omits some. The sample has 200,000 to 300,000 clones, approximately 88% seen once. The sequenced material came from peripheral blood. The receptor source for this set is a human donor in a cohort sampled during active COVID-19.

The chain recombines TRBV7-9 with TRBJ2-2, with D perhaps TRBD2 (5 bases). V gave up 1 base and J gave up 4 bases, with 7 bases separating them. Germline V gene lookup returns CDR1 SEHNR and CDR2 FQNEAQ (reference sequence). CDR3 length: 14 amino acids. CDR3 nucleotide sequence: TGTGCCAGCAGCTTAGTGGCGGGCACCGGGGAGCTGTTTTTT. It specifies CASSLVAGTGELFF. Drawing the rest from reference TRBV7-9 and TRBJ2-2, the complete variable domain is DTGVSQNPRHKITKRGQNVTFRCDPISEHNRLYWYRQTLGQGPEFLTYFQNEAQLEKSRLLSDRFSAERPKGSFSTLEIQRTEQGDSAMYLCASSLVAGTGELFFGEGSRLTVL.

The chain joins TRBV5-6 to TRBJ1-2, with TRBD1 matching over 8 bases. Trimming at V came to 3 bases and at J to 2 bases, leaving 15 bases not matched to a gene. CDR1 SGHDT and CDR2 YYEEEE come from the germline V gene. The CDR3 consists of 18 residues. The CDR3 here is CASSSSPWTGFGNYGYTF. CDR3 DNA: TGTGCCAGCAGCTCAAGCCCGTGGACAGGGTTTGGGAACTATGGCTACACCTTC.